The 20 T cell receptor beta chains listed next were all sequenced from one sample in a study of human T cells and chemical hapten exposure. Using its own MiXCR run on the RACE reads, TCRdb lists one record per CDR3 protein. The sample has just under 40,000 distinct CDR3 sequences; about 12% are singletons. Time point described: patch test 3, about 24 weeks after DPC sensitization. Noted treatment: therapeutic diphenylcyclopropenone sensitization with weekly scalp DPC. Unfractionated whole blood was the source of the extracted total RNA. The sequencing used whole blood, collected in connection with sensitization to the hapten diphenylcyclopropenone (DPC). These receptors all come from a middle-aged woman with alopecia areata. Some clones in this sample may be carry-over from other donors' samples.

The chain is built from TRBV11-3 and TRBJ2-1, with unresolved D. V lost 1 base and J lost 0, with 7 bases in between. This CDR3 contains 15 residues. Germline V gene data show CDR1 as SGHNT and CDR2 as YENEEA. The chain's CDR3 is CASSLGTTSYNEQFF. DNA for the CDR3: TGTGCCAGCAGCTTAGGGACCACCTCCTACAATGAGCAGTTCTTC.

In its sample, this clonotype was seen many times. The V call is TRBV6-2 or TRBV6-3, the J call TRBJ2-3; tentatively, D is TRBD2 (6 bases). Germline V gene data show CDR1 as MNHEY and CDR2 as SVGEGT. The V end lost 0 bases, the J end lost 3 bases, and 10 bases lay between the germline ends. This CDR3 is 15 amino acids long. The CDR3 here is CASSYSEGWTDTQYF. Here the CDR3 DNA reads TGTGCCAGCAGTTACTCGGAGGGGTGGACAGATACGCAGTATTTT.

This clonotype has more than one count but fewer than ten. V usage is TRBV15 and J usage is TRBJ2-1; weak D call: TRBD1 (6 bases). CDR1 is LNHNV and CDR2 is YYDKDF in the germline V gene (reference sequence). V was clipped by 4 bases and J by 8 bases, with 12 bases between them. The CDR3 loop spans 13 amino acids. CDR3 residues: CATSTRQAYEQFF. The CDR3 bases are TGTGCCACCAGCACTCGACAGGCCTATGAGCAGTTCTTC.

This chain connects TRBV28 to TRBJ2-5; 12 bases fit TRBD2. The V gene's germline CDR1 is MDHEN and CDR2 SYDVKM. Trimming at V came to 6 bases and at J to 6 bases, leaving 8 bases not matched to a gene. This CDR3 spans 15 amino acids. The CDR3 DNA follows: TGTGCCAGCAGCCCACGACTAGCGGGAGAACAGACCCAGTACTTC. It specifies CASSPRLAGEQTQYF.

A few counts support this clonotype. The rearrangement uses TRBV6-2 or TRBV6-3 and TRBJ2-2; D uncertain. The CDR3 totals 12 residues. CDR1 and CDR2 (germline): MNHEY, SVGEGT. V lost 5 bases, J lost 4 bases, and 5 bases lay in between. The CDR3 DNA is TGTGCCAGCAGTGGCGCCACCGGGGAGCTGTTTTTT. It is translated as CASSGATGELFF.

The chain carries TRBV2 and TRBJ2-2; D call uncertain. CDR1 and CDR2 (germline): SNHLY, FYNNEI. V was trimmed by 4 bases and J by 1 base, leaving 10 bases between them. This CDR3 comprises 15 residues. CDR3 sequence: CASSGLAGNTGELFF. The CDR3 nucleotides are TGTGCCAGCAGTGGACTCGCAGGGAACACCGGGGAGCTGTTTTTT.

CDR3 residues: CASSLEGGDFEPQHF. CDR3 coding DNA: TGTGCCAGCAGCTTAGAAGGGGGTGATTTTGAGCCCCAGCATTTT. The chain employs TRBV7-6 and TRBJ1-5; TRBD1 might be the D (6 bases). The CDR3 runs to 15 residues. V lost 1 base and J lost 8, with 15 bases in between. The V gene's germline CDR1 is SGHVS and CDR2 FNYEAQ.

This clonotype occurred many times. This chain connects TRBV7-9 to TRBJ1-2; maybe TRBD1 (5 bases). From germline, CDR1 is SEHNR and CDR2 FQNEAQ (reference sequence). This CDR3 contains 12 residues. V lost 5 bases and J lost 4, with 8 bases in between. Here the CDR3 DNA reads TGTGCCAGCAGCCAGGGAATCTATGGCTACACCTTC. It codes for CASSQGIYGYTF.

Concerning this clonotype itself: A junction boundary mismatches the germline segment, possibly from a read error. This chain links TRBV9 with TRBJ2-1; the D gene is possibly TRBD1 (6 bases). The germline V gene encodes CDR1 SGDLS and CDR2 YYNGEE. This CDR3 contains 15 residues. The CDR3 here is CASSVAGDNYDEQFF. In DNA form, the CDR3 reads TGTGCCAGCAGCGTAGCTGGGGACAACTACGATGAGCAGTTCTTC.

The V gene is TRBV28, the J gene TRBJ2-1; D gene uncertain. Trimming shortened V by 7 bases and J by 4 bases, and 11 bases separated the two germline ends. Germline values: CDR1 MDHEN, CDR2 SYDVKM. This CDR3 is built from 13 residues. The DNA for the CDR3 is TGTGCCAGCACAGGCAGACCGTACAATGAGCAGTTCTTC. Amino acids: CASTGRPYNEQFF.

This clonotype was seen a handful of times. The V gene is TRBV24-1, the J gene TRBJ2-7, with TRBD1 matching over 8 bases. Trimming took 1 base from V and 12 from J; bases not matched to a gene: 4. Germline CDR1 and CDR2: KGHDR and SFDVKD. This CDR3 is built from 12 residues. The CDR3, as DNA: TGTGCCACCAGTGATTTATTCGGGACAGGGTACTTC. Translation gives CATSDLFGTGYF.

This rearrangement joins TRBV28 to TRBJ1-5, with TRBD1 matching over 7 bases. The CDR3 extends over 17 amino acids. V lost 6 bases, J lost 1 base, and 12 bases stayed unmatched. Germline CDR1 MDHEN, CDR2 SYDVKM. The CDR3 DNA follows: TGTGCCAGCAGCCTTACCGACAGGGTGCGAAGCAATCAGCCCCAGCATTTT. Its translation: CASSLTDRVRSNQPQHF. The whole variable domain, remainder taken from reference TRBV28 and TRBJ1-5, is DVKVTQSSRYLVKRTGEKVFLECVQDMDHENMFWYRQDPGLGLRLIYFSYDVKMKEKGDIPEGYSVSREKKERFSLILESASTNQTSMYLCASSLTDRVRSNQPQHFGDGTRLSIL.

Only a few counts were recorded for this clonotype. The chain employs TRBV5-6 and TRBJ2-1; maybe TRBD2 (6 bases). The CDR3 is made up of 18 amino acids. Germline-derived CDR1 and CDR2 are SGHDT and YYEEEE. Deletions cut 3 bases from V and 7 bases from J, with 26 bases between. This CDR3 is CASSSLRGYSVGENEQFF. The CDR3 nucleotides read TGTGCCAGCAGCTCCCTCCGGGGGTACTCGGTCGGCGAAAATGAGCAGTTCTTC.

The V and J genes are TRBV7-2 and TRBJ1-1, with D perhaps matching TRBD1 (6 bases). Trimming took off 3 bases at V and 2 bases at J, with 16 bases between the two ends. This CDR3 contains 16 residues. Germline CDR1 SGHTA, CDR2 FQGNSA. The CDR3 region has the DNA TGTGCCAGCAGCTTGGGTCGGAGGGGGAGAAACACTGAAGCTTTCTTT. Translated: CASSLGRRGRNTEAFF.

This clonotype was seen many times. The chain links TRBV27 to TRBJ1-1; a weak D match, TRBD1 (5 bases). The CDR3 length is 14 residues. Germline-derived CDR1 and CDR2 are MNHEY and SMNVEV (reference sequence). Trimming stripped 5 bases from V and 11 bases from J, with 21 bases between. CDR3 region: CASSPGSGPRRAFF. DNA of the CDR3: TGTGCCAGCAGTCCAGGGTCAGGCCCCAGACGGGCTTTCTTT.

This chain uses TRBV28 with TRBJ1-6, with 7 bases fitting TRBD1. The ends lost 7 bases at V and 10 bases at J; junction bases unmatched: 13. The CDR3 is made up of 15 amino acids. Germline V CDR1 and CDR2: MDHEN, SYDVKM. Here the CDR3 DNA reads TGTGCCAGCAACCTCCTGACAGGGCTTGGATCACCCCTCCACTTT. Translating it yields CASNLLTGLGSPLHF.

This clonotype was seen more than once but under ten times. In DNA form, the CDR3 reads TGTGCCAGCAGCTCCCAGGGGGCTAATGAAAAACTGTTTTTT. Amino acids: CASSSQGANEKLFF. V gene TRBV7-6 combines with J gene TRBJ1-4; 7 nucleotides match TRBD1. V was clipped by 4 bases and J by 3 bases; unmatched bases: 2. The CDR3 loop spans 14 amino acids. Germline V gives CDR1 SGHVS, CDR2 FNYEAQ.

The table lists this clonotype with many counts. The gene calls are TRBV10-2 and TRBJ1-2; D unclear. Trimming took off 2 bases at V and 7 bases at J, with 11 bases between the two ends. CDR3 size: 13 residues. Per germline, CDR1 WSHSY and CDR2 SAAADI. CDR3 in amino acids: CASSETPWGGYTF. The CDR3 DNA follows: TGCGCCAGCAGTGAGACCCCCTGGGGTGGCTACACCTTC.

This clonotype was observed a handful of times. The CDR3 nucleotides are TGTGCCAGCAGTTTCCGTGTCGGGGAGCTGTTTTTT. This sequence encodes CASSFRVGELFF. The V and J genes are TRBV12-3 or TRBV12-4 and TRBJ2-2, with no clear D. The CDR3 totals 12 residues. V gave up 3 bases and J gave up 7 bases, with 6 bases separating them.

This clonotype was seen only a few times. The CDR3 protein is CASSPGALGIQYF. The CDR3 DNA sequence: TGCGCCAGCAGCCCGGGGGCCTTGGGCATTCAGTACTTC. This chain uses TRBV4-3 with TRBJ2-4, with D perhaps TRBD1 or TRBD2 (6 bases each). Trimming pared 4 bases from V and 9 bases from J, leaving 13 bases between. Germline lookup yields CDR1 LGHNA and CDR2 YSLEER. CDR3 length: 13 amino acids.